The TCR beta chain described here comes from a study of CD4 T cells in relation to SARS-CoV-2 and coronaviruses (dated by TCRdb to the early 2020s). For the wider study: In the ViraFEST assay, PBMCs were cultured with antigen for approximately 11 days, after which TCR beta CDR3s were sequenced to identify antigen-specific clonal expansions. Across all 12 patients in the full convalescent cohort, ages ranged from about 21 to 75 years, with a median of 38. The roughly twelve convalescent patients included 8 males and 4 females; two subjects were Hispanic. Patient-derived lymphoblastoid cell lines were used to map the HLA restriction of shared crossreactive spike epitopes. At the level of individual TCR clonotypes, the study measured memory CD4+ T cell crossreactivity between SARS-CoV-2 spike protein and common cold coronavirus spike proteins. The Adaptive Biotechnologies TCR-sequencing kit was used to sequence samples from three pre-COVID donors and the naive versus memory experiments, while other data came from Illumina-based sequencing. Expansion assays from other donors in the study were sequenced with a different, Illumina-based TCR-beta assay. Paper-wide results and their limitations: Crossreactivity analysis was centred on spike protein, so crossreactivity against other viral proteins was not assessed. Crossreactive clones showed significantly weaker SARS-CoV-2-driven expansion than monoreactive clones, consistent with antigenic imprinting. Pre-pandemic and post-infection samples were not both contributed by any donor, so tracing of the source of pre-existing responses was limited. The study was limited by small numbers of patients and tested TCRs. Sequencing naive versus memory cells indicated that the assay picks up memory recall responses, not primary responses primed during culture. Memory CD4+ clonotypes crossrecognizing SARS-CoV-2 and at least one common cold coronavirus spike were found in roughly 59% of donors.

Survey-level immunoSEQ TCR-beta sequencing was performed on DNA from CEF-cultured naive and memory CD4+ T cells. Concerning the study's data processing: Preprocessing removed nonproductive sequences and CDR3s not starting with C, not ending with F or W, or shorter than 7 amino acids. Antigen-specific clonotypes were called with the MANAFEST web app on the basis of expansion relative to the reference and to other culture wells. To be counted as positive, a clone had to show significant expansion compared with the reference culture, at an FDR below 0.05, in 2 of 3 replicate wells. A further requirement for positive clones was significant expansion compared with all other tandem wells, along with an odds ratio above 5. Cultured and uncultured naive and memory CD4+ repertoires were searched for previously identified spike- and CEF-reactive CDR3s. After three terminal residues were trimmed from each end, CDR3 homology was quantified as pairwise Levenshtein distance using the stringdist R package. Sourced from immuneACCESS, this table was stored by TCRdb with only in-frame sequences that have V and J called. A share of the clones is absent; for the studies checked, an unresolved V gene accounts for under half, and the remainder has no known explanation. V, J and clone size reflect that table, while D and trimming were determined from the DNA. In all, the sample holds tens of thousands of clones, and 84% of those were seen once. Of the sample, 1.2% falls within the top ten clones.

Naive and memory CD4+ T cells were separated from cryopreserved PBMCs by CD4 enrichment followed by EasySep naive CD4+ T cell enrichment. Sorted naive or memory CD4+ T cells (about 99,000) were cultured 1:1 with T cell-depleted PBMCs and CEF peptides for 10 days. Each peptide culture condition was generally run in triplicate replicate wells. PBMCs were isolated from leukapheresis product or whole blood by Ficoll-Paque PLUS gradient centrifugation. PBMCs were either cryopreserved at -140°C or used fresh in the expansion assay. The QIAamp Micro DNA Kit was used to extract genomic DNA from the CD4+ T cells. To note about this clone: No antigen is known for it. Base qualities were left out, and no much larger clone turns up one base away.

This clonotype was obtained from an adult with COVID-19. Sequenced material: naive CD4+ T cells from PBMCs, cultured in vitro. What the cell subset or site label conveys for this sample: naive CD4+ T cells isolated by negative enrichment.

The base sequence is TGTGCCAGCAGTCCATTAATGGGGGTGGGAGCTTTCTTT. Its product reads: CASSPLMGVGAFF. The rearranged chain carries TRBV28 and TRBJ1-1; the D segment could be TRBD1, given 5 matching bases. Per the germline V gene, MDHEN is the CDR1 and SYDVKM is the CDR2. From the cysteine up to the phenylalanine, the CDR3 has a length of 13 residues. Kept here is only the CDR3 DNA, which spans 39 bases and is read in frame from base 1. Trimming takes 5 bases from V and 10 bases from J, and the germline ends sit 17 bases apart.